The 17 T cell receptor beta chains in this list originate from one sample, sequenced in a study of OX40 agonist ivuxolimab in advanced cancers. Measured with immunoSEQ multiplex PCR; TCRdb has only the in-frame clones, and not every one. Of roughly 91,000 clones listed, over 85% are singletons. The sequenced sample was CD4+ or CD8+ T cells sorted from blood, obtained in a trial of the OX40 agonist ivuxolimab. These receptors originate from an adult with an advanced solid tumor such as melanoma, head and neck, liver or kidney cancer.

This clone was picked up a small number of times. In DNA form, the CDR3 reads TGTGCCAGCAGCTTAGAGATACCAGCGAACACCGGGGAGCTGTTTTTT. Its protein product is CASSLEIPANTGELFF. The rearrangement joins TRBV7-8 to TRBJ2-2, with unresolved D. Trimming left V 1 base short and J 0 bases short, with 9 bases between. The CDR3 covers 16 residues. The germline gives CDR1 SGHVS, CDR2 FQNEAQ.

The V gene is TRBV30, the J gene TRBJ2-3, with 9 bases fitting TRBD2. The V gene end was trimmed by 4 bases and the J gene end by 5 bases; junction bases not matched to a gene: 10. The CDR3 has 15 residues. Germline V gives CDR1 GTSNPN, CDR2 SVGIG (reference sequence). The CDR3 coding sequence is TGTGCCTGGACGATCACACTAGCGGGCCGAGATACGCAGTATTTT. It yields the protein CAWTITLAGRDTQYF. The complete variable domain, with remaining parts taken from reference TRBV30 and TRBJ2-3, reads SQTIHQWPATLVQPVGSPLSLECTVEGTSNPNLYWYRQAAGRGLQLLFYSVGIGQISSEVPQNLSASRPQDRQFILSSKKLLLSDSGFYLCAWTITLAGRDTQYFGPGTRLTVL.

This clone was found once. This rearrangement joins TRBV7-2 to TRBJ1-5; tentative D call: TRBD1 (6 bases). Germline assignment: CDR1 SGHTA and CDR2 FQGNSA. The V gene lost 5 bases and the J gene lost 3 bases, with 11 bases spanning the gap. The CDR3 is made up of 14 amino acids. The CDR3 reads CASSVTGPNQPQHF. CDR3 DNA sequence: TGTGCCAGCAGCGTCACAGGGCCCAATCAGCCCCAGCATTTT.

The V and J genes are TRBV11-2 and TRBJ2-7; D is ambiguous. Germline V gene lookup returns CDR1 SGHAT and CDR2 FQNNGV. The CDR3 has 13 residues. With 1 base removed from V and 3 bases from J, the gap between germline ends came to 7 bases. The CDR3 spells CASSLGRNYEQYF. The CDR3 DNA sequence: TGTGCCAGCAGCTTAGGGCGGAACTACGAGCAGTACTTC.

V and J are TRBV27 and TRBJ1-1; a weak D match, TRBD1 (5 bases). There are 15 residues in the CDR3. V was cut by 4 bases and J by 6 bases, with 18 bases left in between. CDR1 is MNHEY and CDR2 is SMNVEV in the germline V gene (reference sequence). The CDR3 spells CASSYSGQGVAEAFF. The CDR3 nucleotides are TGTGCCAGCAGTTATTCCGGGCAGGGTGTCGCTGAAGCTTTCTTT.

This clone was detected once. The chain couples TRBV2 to TRBJ2-4; D ambiguous. Germline V gene lookup returns CDR1 SNHLY and CDR2 FYNNEI. The CDR3 loop spans 14 amino acids. The germline V and J ends were trimmed by 5 bases and 2 bases, with 10 bases remaining between them. As DNA, the CDR3 is TGTGCCAGCAGTCTAACCCTTACCAAAAACATTCAGTACTTC. This translates into CASSLTLTKNIQYF.

This chain joins TRBV5-1 and TRBJ2-5; 10 nucleotides agree with TRBD2. Germline loops: CDR1 SGHRS, CDR2 YFSETQ. J lost 0 bases, V lost 6 bases, and 5 bases had no gene match. The CDR3 totals 15 residues. The CDR3 DNA sequence: TGCGCCAGCACCCCAGCGGGGGGGTACCAAGAGACCCAGTACTTC. As protein: CASTPAGGYQETQYF. Based on the CDR3 plus reference TRBV5-1 and TRBJ2-5, the full variable domain is KAGVTQTPRYLIKTRGQQVTLSCSPISGHRSVSWYQQTPGQGLQFLFEYFSETQRNKGNFPGRFSGRQFSNSRSEMNVSTLELGDSALYLCASTPAGGYQETQYFGPGTRLLVL.

In this sample, this clone turned up once. J is TRBJ2-3 and V is TRBV15; no definite D call. The CDR3 has 13 amino acids. Germline loops: CDR1 LNHNV, CDR2 YYDKDF (reference sequence). The V and J ends lost 6 bases and 0 bases respectively, with 7 bases between them. The CDR3 reads CATRASSTDTQYF. The CDR3 bases are TGTGCCACCAGAGCGTCTAGCACAGATACGCAGTATTTT.

The gene calls are TRBV25-1 and TRBJ1-2, with no clear D. CDR3 length: 15 residues. The V gene lost 2 bases and the J gene lost 6 bases, with 16 bases spanning the gap. Germline CDR1 reads MGHDK; CDR2 reads SYGVNS. The CDR3 DNA sequence: TGTGCCAGCAGTGAACCTACCCTTGGGGTAGATGGCTACACCTTC. This encodes CASSEPTLGVDGYTF.

This clone was seen once. A read error may account for a junction end that differs from germline. J is TRBJ2-2 and V is TRBV7-7; D is possibly TRBD1 or TRBD2 (5 bases each). The CDR3 is 15 amino acids. From germline, CDR1 is SSHAT and CDR2 FNYEAQ (reference sequence). CDR3 residues: CASSWGTTNTGELFF. CDR3 coding DNA: TGTGCTAGCAGTTGGGGGACCACCAACACCGGGGAGCTGTTTTTT.

This chain joins TRBV7-7 and TRBJ2-5; TRBD1 or TRBD2 may be the D gene (5 bases each). Deletions cut 2 bases from V and 2 bases from J, with 12 bases between. The germline gives CDR1 SSHAT, CDR2 FNYEAQ (reference sequence). CDR3 length: 15 amino acids. In DNA, the CDR3 is TGTGCCAGCAGCTTAAGAACGGGGCTTCAAGAGACCCAGTACTTC. Amino acids: CASSLRTGLQETQYF.

V usage is TRBV6-1 and J usage is TRBJ1-6; no reliable D call. From germline, CDR1 is MNHNS and CDR2 SASEGT. The CDR3 is 12 amino acids. V dropped 7 bases and J dropped 6 bases, with 7 bases sitting between them. This CDR3 is CASKRSNSPLHF. CDR3 sequence (DNA): TGTGCCAGCAAAAGGTCTAATTCACCCCTCCACTTT.

The rearrangement uses TRBV7-9 and TRBJ2-5; no definite D call. V was pared by 2 bases and J by 5 bases, with 12 bases between. Germline lookup yields CDR1 SEHNR and CDR2 FQNEAQ (reference sequence). The CDR3 is 14 amino acids. The CDR3: CASSLPPPLETQYF. The CDR3 DNA is TGTGCCAGCAGCTTACCACCCCCCTTGGAGACCCAGTACTTC.

CDR3: CASSSQGTGELFF. As DNA, the CDR3 is TGTGCCAGCAGTTCCCAGGGAACCGGGGAGCTGTTTTTT. The rearrangement links TRBV6-1 to TRBJ2-2; D possibly corresponds to TRBD1 (5 bases). This CDR3 has 13 amino acids. V was pared by 5 bases and J by 5 bases, with 9 bases between. The V gene's germline CDR1 is MNHNS and CDR2 SASEGT.

This chain links TRBV28 with TRBJ1-3, with TRBD1 as a possible D gene (5 bases). Germline V gene sequence: CDR1 MDHEN, CDR2 SYDVKM. This CDR3 comprises 14 residues. The V gene lost 5 bases and the J gene lost 0 bases, with 8 bases spanning the gap. The CDR3 spells CASSGGASGNTIYF. CDR3 coding DNA: TGTGCCAGCAGTGGAGGGGCCTCTGGAAACACCATATATTTT.

V usage is TRBV18 and J usage is TRBJ1-5; the D gene is possibly TRBD1 (5 bases). Deletions cut 2 bases from V and 4 bases from J, with 9 bases between. Germline loops: CDR1 KGHSH, CDR2 LQKENI. CDR3 size: 14 residues. CDR3: CASSPERGNQPQHF. CDR3 DNA sequence: TGTGCCAGCTCACCAGAGCGGGGGAATCAGCCCCAGCATTTT.

This chain joins TRBV19 and TRBJ1-2, with 10 bases that match TRBD1. The CDR3 extends over 13 amino acids. The trim removed 5 bases at V and 7 bases at J, leaving 4 bases unmatched. The germline V gene encodes CDR1 LNHDA and CDR2 SQIVND (reference sequence). CDR3 DNA: TGTGCCAGTAGTTATGGACAGGGGGTTGGCTACACCTTC. Translating gives CASSYGQGVGYTF.